The rows below give T cell receptor beta chains drawn from one sample of a study of blood T cell repertoires in COVID-19. Produced via immunoSEQ multiplex PCR; TCRdb's table is partial and in-frame only. The table includes about 170,000 clones, about 93% detected once. The sequenced sample was peripheral blood. Source of these receptors: a woman between 50 and 59 years old with acute or convalescent COVID-19. Both conserved end residues are part of each CDR3. Fields, in order: V gene, clone size, CDR3 length, D gene, J gene, CDR3 DNA, CDR3 protein. D genes are given only for firm matches. Part of the rows lack a size; the others show once, few, many or a class for expanded clones.

>TRBV7-8|NA|14|TRBD2|TRBJ2-3
TGTGCCAGCAGCTGGAGGACTAGCGGAGATACGCAGTATTTT
CASSWRTSGDTQYF
>TRBV6-5|NA|16|TRBD2|TRBJ2-3
TGTGCCAGCAGTTACGGGCGGGAGGGCCTCACAGATACGCAGTATTTT
CASSYGREGLTDTQYF
>TRBV7-9|NA|13|NA|TRBJ2-7
TGTGCCAGCAGCCCTTCGGGCGGGTCCGAGCAGTACTTC
CASSPSGGSEQYF
>TRBV18|NA|17|NA|TRBJ1-2
TGTGCCAGCTCAGCCACGGGTCGGGGGACCTATAACTATGGCTACACCTTC
CASSATGRGTYNYGYTF
>TRBV5-1|NA|14|NA|TRBJ2-7
TGCGCCAGCAGCTTGGGGCAGGGGAGCTACGAGCAGTACTTC
CASSLGQGSYEQYF
>TRBV5-1|NA|14|NA|TRBJ2-7
TGCGCCAGCAGCTTCCAGGGGGGCTCCTACGAGCAGTACTTC
CASSFQGGSYEQYF
>TRBV9|NA|16|TRBD2|TRBJ2-5
TGTGCCAGCAGCGAGGGCTTGGGGACTAGCCAAGAGACCCAGTACTTC
CASSEGLGTSQETQYF
>TRBV29-1|NA|11|NA|TRBJ1-1
TGCAGCGTCCCCCTCGGGGGGGAAGCTTTCTTT
CSVPLGGEAFF
>TRBV19|NA|14|NA|TRBJ1-5
TGTGCCAGTAGTTCCTTGGATGTTGAGGAGCCCCAGCATTTT
CASSSLDVEEPQHF
>TRBV2|NA|14|NA|TRBJ1-2
TGTGCCAGCAATACTCAGGGAATCGGCTATGGCTACACCTTC
CASNTQGIGYGYTF
>TRBV2|NA|17|TRBD2|TRBJ2-7
TGTGCCAGCAGTGAAAGACCCAGCGGGAGGCTAGGGTACGAGCAGTACTTC
CASSERPSGRLGYEQYF
>TRBV18|NA|15|NA|TRBJ2-3
TGTGCCAGCTCACCACCCCACAGAGCCACAGATACGCAGTATTTT
CASSPPHRATDTQYF
>TRBV6-5|NA|16|NA|TRBJ1-6
TGTGCCAGCAGTTCGCTAGAAGAGGGAGAGGGTTCACCCCTCCACTTT
CASSSLEEGEGSPLHF
>TRBV19|NA|15|NA|TRBJ2-3
TGTGCCAGTAGTACACTCAGGGGAGGCACAGATACGCAGTATTTT
CASSTLRGGTDTQYF
>TRBV9|once|15|TRBD1|TRBJ2-3
TGTGCCAGCAGCGTACAGGGGGCTCTCACAGATACGCAGTATTTT
CASSVQGALTDTQYF
>TRBV27|NA|15|NA|TRBJ1-1
TGTGCCAGCAGTTCCCTCGTCCGGGGGGAAGATGAAGCTTTCTTT
CASSSLVRGEDEAFF
>TRBV4-3|NA|17|TRBD2|TRBJ2-7
TGCGCCAGCAGCCAAGAAGGAACTAGCGGGATATCCTACGAGCAGTACTTC
CASSQEGTSGISYEQYF
>TRBV7-2|NA|16|TRBD2|TRBJ2-3
TGTGCCAGCAGCTCCCGGACTAGCGGCCCCACAGATACGCAGTATTTT
CASSSRTSGPTDTQYF
>TRBV3-1/TRBV3-2|NA|14|NA|TRBJ1-2
TGTGCCAGCAGCCAGGGATCTGGGGCCGAGGGCTACACCTTC
CASSQGSGAEGYTF
>TRBV6-2/TRBV6-3|NA|18|TRBD2|TRBJ2-1
TGTGCCAGCCGTTCCCGGGGGACTAGCGGGAGAGCAGTCGATGAGCAGTTCTTC
CASRSRGTSGRAVDEQFF
>TRBV28|NA|16|TRBD2|TRBJ2-1
TGTGCCAGCAGTTTAGGCGGGGGACTTCGCAGCAGTGAGCAGTTCTTC
CASSLGGGLRSSEQFF
>TRBV10-3|NA|12|TRBD1|TRBJ1-1
TGTGCCATCAGTGTAGACAGGGTAGGCGCTTTCTTT
CAISVDRVGAFF
>TRBV7-2|once|14|TRBD2|TRBJ2-7
TGTGCCAGCAGCTATGCGGGGGGAACCTACGAGCAGTACTTC
CASSYAGGTYEQYF
>TRBV7-9|NA|16|NA|TRBJ1-1
TGTGCCAGCAGCTTAGCGAGTGCAGGGTCGGTCACTGAAGCTTTCTTT
CASSLASAGSVTEAFF
>TRBV19|NA|15|TRBD2|TRBJ2-1
TGTGCCAGTAGTGTGGGACTAGCGGGAGTTCATGAGCAGTTCTTC
CASSVGLAGVHEQFF
>TRBV28|NA|13|TRBD1|TRBJ2-1
TGTGCCAGCAGCGACAGGACAGGACATGAGCAGTTCTTC
CASSDRTGHEQFF
>TRBV7-2|NA|16|NA|TRBJ2-5
TGTGCCAGCAGTCCAAGCGGCCGAGGGAGCCAAGAGACCCAGTACTTC
CASSPSGRGSQETQYF
>TRBV12-3/TRBV12-4|NA|13|NA|TRBJ1-1
TGTGCCAGCAATCGGGAGCTGAACACTGAAGCTTTCTTT
CASNRELNTEAFF
>TRBV12-5|NA|15|NA|TRBJ1-5
TGTGCTAGTGCCCGAGAAGGGAGGCGCAATCAGCCCCAGCATTTT
CASAREGRRNQPQHF
>TRBV24-1|NA|14|NA|TRBJ2-1
TGTGCCACCAGTGATTTCCCGGGCTACAATGAGCAGTTCTTC
CATSDFPGYNEQFF
>TRBV4-3|NA|15|TRBD2|TRBJ2-1
TGCGCCAGCGGCTGGACTAGCGGGGGTTACAATGAGCAGTTCTTC
CASGWTSGGYNEQFF
>TRBV14|once|14|NA|TRBJ2-1
TGTGCCAGCAGCCTCACTGGTCGTAACTTTGCCCAGTTCTTC
CASSLTGRNFAQFF
>TRBV28|NA|13|NA|TRBJ1-4
TGTGCCAGCAGCCTGTCGGGGGATGAAAAACTGTTTTTT
CASSLSGDEKLFF
>TRBV7-9|NA|13|NA|TRBJ1-5
TGTGCCAGCAGCTTAGGGGAGGTTCAGCCCCAGCATTTT
CASSLGEVQPQHF
>TRBV5-6|NA|14|NA|TRBJ1-3
TGTGCCAGCAGCTTTTTAGCCTCTGGAAACACCATATATTTT
CASSFLASGNTIYF
>TRBV9|NA|14|NA|TRBJ1-1
TGTGCCAGCAGCCCGAGTATTAAGAACACTGAAGCTTTCTTT
CASSPSIKNTEAFF
>TRBV27|NA|14|NA|TRBJ2-7
TGTGCCAGCAGTTCTAGCCTTGGACCGTACGAGCAGTACTTC
CASSSSLGPYEQYF
>TRBV6-4|NA|15|TRBD1|TRBJ1-6
TGTGCCAGTAGACCCGGGACAGCAGAAAATTCACCCCTCCACTTT
CASRPGTAENSPLHF
>TRBV10-3|NA|16|NA|TRBJ1-3
TGTGCCATCAGTGGGGGGGACGGCACCTCTGGAAACACCATATATTTT
CAISGGDGTSGNTIYF
>TRBV5-1|NA|15|TRBD2|TRBJ2-1
TGCGCCAGCAGCTTGAGACTAGCGGGAGAAAATGAGCAGTTCTTC
CASSLRLAGENEQFF